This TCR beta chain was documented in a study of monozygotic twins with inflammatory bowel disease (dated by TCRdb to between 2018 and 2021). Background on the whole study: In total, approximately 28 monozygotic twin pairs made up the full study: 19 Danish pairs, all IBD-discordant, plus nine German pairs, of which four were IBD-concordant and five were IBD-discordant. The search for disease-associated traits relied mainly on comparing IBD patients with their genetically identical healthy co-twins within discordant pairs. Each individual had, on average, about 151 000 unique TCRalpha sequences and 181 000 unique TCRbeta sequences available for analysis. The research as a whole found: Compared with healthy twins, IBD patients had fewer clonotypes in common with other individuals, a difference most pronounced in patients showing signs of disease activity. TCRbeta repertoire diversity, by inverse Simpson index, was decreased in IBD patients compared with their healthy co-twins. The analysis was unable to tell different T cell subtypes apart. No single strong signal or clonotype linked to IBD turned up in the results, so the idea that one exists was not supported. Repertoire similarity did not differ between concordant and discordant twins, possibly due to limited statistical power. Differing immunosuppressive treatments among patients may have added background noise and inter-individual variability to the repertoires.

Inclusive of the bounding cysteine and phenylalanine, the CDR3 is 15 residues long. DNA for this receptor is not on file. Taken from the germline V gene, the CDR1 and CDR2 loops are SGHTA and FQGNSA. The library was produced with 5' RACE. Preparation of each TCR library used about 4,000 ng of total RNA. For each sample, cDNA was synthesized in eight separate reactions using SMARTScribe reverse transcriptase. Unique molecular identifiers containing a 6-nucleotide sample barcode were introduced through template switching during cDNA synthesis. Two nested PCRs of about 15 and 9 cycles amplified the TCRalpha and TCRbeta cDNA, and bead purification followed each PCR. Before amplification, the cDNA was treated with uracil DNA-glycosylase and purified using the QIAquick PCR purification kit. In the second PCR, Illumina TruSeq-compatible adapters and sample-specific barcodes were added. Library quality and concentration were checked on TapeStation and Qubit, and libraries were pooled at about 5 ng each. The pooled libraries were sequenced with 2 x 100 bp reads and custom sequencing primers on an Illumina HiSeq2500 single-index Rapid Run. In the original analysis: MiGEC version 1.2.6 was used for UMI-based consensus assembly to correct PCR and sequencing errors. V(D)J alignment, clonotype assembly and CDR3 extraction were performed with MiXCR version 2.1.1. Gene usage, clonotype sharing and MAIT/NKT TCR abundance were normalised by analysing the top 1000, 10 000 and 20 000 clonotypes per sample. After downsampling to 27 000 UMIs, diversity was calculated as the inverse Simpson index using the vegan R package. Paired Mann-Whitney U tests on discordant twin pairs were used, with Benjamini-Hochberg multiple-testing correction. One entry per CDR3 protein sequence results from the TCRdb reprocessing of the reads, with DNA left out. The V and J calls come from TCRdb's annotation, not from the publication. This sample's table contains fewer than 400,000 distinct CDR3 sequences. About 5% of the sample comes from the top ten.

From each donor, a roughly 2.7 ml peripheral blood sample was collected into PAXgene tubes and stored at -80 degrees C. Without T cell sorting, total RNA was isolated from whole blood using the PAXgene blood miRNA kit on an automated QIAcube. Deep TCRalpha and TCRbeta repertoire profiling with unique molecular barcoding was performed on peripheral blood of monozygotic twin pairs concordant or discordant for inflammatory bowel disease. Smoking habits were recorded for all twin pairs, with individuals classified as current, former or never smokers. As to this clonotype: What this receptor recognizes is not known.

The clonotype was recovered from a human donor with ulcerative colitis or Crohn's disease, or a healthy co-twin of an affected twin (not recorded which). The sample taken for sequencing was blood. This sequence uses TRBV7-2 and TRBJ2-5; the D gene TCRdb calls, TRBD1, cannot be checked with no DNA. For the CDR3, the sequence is CASSLVGGRQETQYF.